This is a list of T cell receptor beta chains from one sample in a study of T-cell reconstitution after alpha-beta-depleted transplantation in children. Using its own MiXCR run on the PCR reads, TCRdb lists one record per CDR3 protein. Seen here are just under 250,000 distinct CDR3 sequences, about 25% observed once, and the top ten hold less than 3.5%. The sample in question was PBMCs, obtained before TCRalphabeta/CD19-depleted stem cell transplant. These receptor sequences come from a girl aged 2-10 years with Fanconi anemia, due to receive a stem cell transplant. Both conserved end residues are part of each CDR3. A D gene is named only where the DNA matches it firmly. Size is omitted from some rows. Given values are once, few, many or a class for expanded clones.

J gene | clone size | V gene | D gene | CDR3 protein | CDR3 DNA
TRBJ2-5 | many | TRBV12-3/TRBV12-4 | . | CASSGQSLETQYF | TGTGCCAGCAGTGGACAGTCCCTGGAGACCCAGTACTTC
TRBJ2-7 | . | TRBV2 | TRBD2 | CASLTSGGYEQYF | TGTGCCAGCTTGACTAGCGGGGGGTACGAGCAGTACTTC
TRBJ1-2 | many | TRBV29-1 | TRBD1 | CSGTGTYPNYGYTF | TGCAGCGGGACAGGGACCTATCCTAACTATGGCTACACCTTC
TRBJ1-5 | few | TRBV28 | . | CASSLFSGQPQHF | TGTGCCAGCAGTTTATTTTCCGGTCAGCCCCAGCATTTT
TRBJ1-5 | . | TRBV2 | TRBD1 | CASSEGQGWNQPQHF | TGTGCCAGCAGTGAGGGACAGGGATGGAATCAGCCCCAGCATTTT
TRBJ2-1 | . | TRBV10-3 | TRBD2 | CAIRAGGTNNEQFF | TGTGCCATCAGAGCGGGGGGCACCAACAATGAGCAGTTCTTC
TRBJ2-5 | . | TRBV18 | . | CASSPARQAALQETQYF | TGTGCCAGCTCACCAGCGAGGCAGGCAGCCTTACAAGAGACCCAGTACTTC
TRBJ2-7 | . | TRBV6-2/TRBV6-3 | . | CASSYSRSSVGYEQYF | TGTGCCAGCAGTTACTCGAGGTCTAGCGTCGGCTACGAGCAGTACTTC
TRBJ1-4 | few | TRBV6-5 | . | CASSYSAGTNEKLFF | TGTGCCAGCAGTTACAGTGCAGGGACGAACGAAAAACTGTTTTTT
TRBJ1-3 | few | TRBV20-1 | . | CSATGGESGNTIYF | TGCAGTGCCACCGGAGGAGAATCTGGAAACACCATATATTTT
TRBJ2-3 | . | TRBV20-1 | . | CSASKTGRSDTQYF | TGCAGTGCTAGCAAAACAGGGAGGTCAGATACGCAGTATTTT
TRBJ1-2 | . | TRBV28 | . | CASSLANPTGSYGYTF | TGTGCCAGCAGTTTAGCCAACCCTACCGGGTCCTATGGCTACACCTTC
TRBJ2-6 | many | TRBV24-1 | TRBD1 | CATGELGGVSGANVLTF | TGTGCCACCGGGGAGCTAGGGGGCGTTTCTGGGGCCAACGTCCTGACTTTC
TRBJ2-3 | many | TRBV10-3 | . | CAMGLSTDTQYF | TGTGCCATGGGGCTAAGCACAGATACGCAGTATTTT
TRBJ2-5 | . | TRBV21-1 | . | CASSKSHLVKETQYF | TGTGCCAGCAGCAAATCACACCTGGTAAAAGAGACCCAGTACTTC
TRBJ2-5 | few | TRBV20-1 | TRBD2 | CSARFAGAEETQYF | TGCAGTGCTAGATTTGCGGGAGCGGAAGAGACCCAGTACTTC
TRBJ2-7 | many | TRBV20-1 | TRBD1 | CSAREAKTGWGEQYF | TGCAGTGCTAGAGAGGCTAAGACAGGGTGGGGAGAGCAGTACTTC
TRBJ1-5 | few | TRBV5-1 | . | CASSFPGQINQPQHF | TGCGCCAGCAGCTTCCCTGGACAGATCAATCAGCCCCAGCATTTT
TRBJ2-1 | many | TRBV19 | TRBD2 | CASFSRAGDNEQFF | TGTGCCAGTTTTTCCAGAGCGGGGGACAATGAGCAGTTCTTC
TRBJ2-1 | many | TRBV28 | . | CASSLLGTRGDNEQFF | TGTGCCAGCAGTTTACTGGGGACCCGCGGGGACAATGAGCAGTTCTTC
TRBJ2-1 | . | TRBV27 | . | CASSTDFYNEQFF | TGTGCCAGCAGCACCGACTTCTACAATGAGCAGTTCTTC
TRBJ1-6 | . | TRBV7-2 | . | CASTYASGPYNSPLHF | TGTGCCAGCACTTACGCCTCGGGGCCATATAATTCACCCCTCCACTTT
TRBJ2-1 | few | TRBV28 | TRBD2 | CASSPRSLAGFLSSYNEQFF | TGTGCCAGCAGTCCGCGCTCACTAGCGGGATTCTTAAGCTCCTACAATGAGCAGTTCTTC
TRBJ2-1 | many | TRBV27 | . | CASSLRRGNEQFF | TGTGCCAGCAGTTTACGTAGGGGCAATGAGCAGTTCTTC
TRBJ2-1 | few | TRBV27 | . | CASSLSMSGYYNEQFF | TGTGCCAGCAGTTTATCGATGAGCGGGTATTACAATGAGCAGTTCTTC
TRBJ1-5 | . | TRBV20-1 | TRBD1 | CSAIETGARQPQHF | TGCAGTGCTATTGAGACAGGGGCAAGGCAGCCCCAGCATTTT
TRBJ2-3 | . | TRBV29-1 | TRBD1 | CSASTGQVSTDTQYF | TGCAGCGCCTCAACGGGACAGGTTAGCACAGATACGCAGTATTTT
TRBJ2-1 | many | TRBV12-3/TRBV12-4 | TRBD2 | CASSRGLAGTYNEQFF | TGTGCCAGCAGTCGTGGACTAGCGGGAACCTACAATGAGCAGTTCTTC
TRBJ2-1 | few | TRBV28 | . | CASSFIRGGREQFF | TGTGCCAGCAGTTTTATCCGAGGGGGTAGGGAGCAGTTCTTC
TRBJ2-4 | few | TRBV5-1 | . | CASSLPRDRREDKNIQYF | TGCGCCAGCAGCTTGCCCCGGGACAGGCGGGAGGACAAAAACATTCAGTACTTC
TRBJ1-4 | few | TRBV10-3 | . | CATTDYNEKLFF | TGTGCCACGACGGACTATAATGAAAAACTGTTTTTT
TRBJ2-1 | . | TRBV7-3 | . | CASSLGRGNPFF | TGTGCCAGCAGCTTAGGTCGCGGGAATCCGTTCTTC
TRBJ2-5 | many | TRBV29-1 | . | CSVVRIRGETQYF | TGCAGCGTTGTGCGAATCAGAGGGGAGACCCAGTACTTC
TRBJ1-1 | . | TRBV15 | . | CATSRAWEALTEAFF | TGTGCCACCAGCAGAGCCTGGGAGGCCTTGACTGAAGCTTTCTTT
TRBJ2-5 | . | TRBV2 | TRBD2 | CASRGYGTSGRQETQYF | TGTGCCAGCAGGGGATACGGGACTAGCGGGAGACAGGAGACCCAGTACTTC
TRBJ2-7 | . | TRBV21-1 | . | CASSKAEALTYEQYF | TGTGCCAGCAGCAAAGCGGAGGCGCTTACCTACGAGCAGTACTTC
TRBJ1-2 | many | TRBV27 | . | CASSPTWTVSYTF | TGTGCCAGCAGTCCAACATGGACAGTCAGCTACACCTTC
TRBJ2-5 | . | TRBV12-3/TRBV12-4 | . | CASSLWRGPQETQYF | TGTGCCAGCAGTTTATGGCGGGGGCCCCAAGAGACCCAGTACTTC
TRBJ1-5 | . | TRBV2 | TRBD1 | CASKDRNSNQPQHF | TGTGCCAGCAAGGACAGGAATAGCAATCAGCCCCAGCATTTT
TRBJ2-3 | many | TRBV6-6 | . | CASRFSTDTQYF | TGTGCCAGCAGATTTAGCACAGATACGCAGTATTTT
TRBJ1-3 | many | TRBV12-3/TRBV12-4 | . | CASSLGRRLILGNTIYF | TGTGCCAGCAGTTTAGGCCGAAGACTTATCCTTGGAAACACCATATATTTT
TRBJ2-7 | many | TRBV29-1 | . | CSVGGGNSYEQYF | TGCAGCGTTGGAGGCGGGAACTCCTACGAGCAGTACTTC
TRBJ2-1 | few | TRBV5-1 | TRBD2 | CASSLAFTSGSAGSYNEQFF | TGCGCCAGCAGCTTGGCCTTTACTAGCGGGAGTGCGGGCTCCTACAATGAGCAGTTCTTC
TRBJ1-2 | . | TRBV7-6 | TRBD1 | CASSFTGGESGYTF | TGTGCCAGCAGCTTCACAGGGGGGGAGTCTGGCTACACCTTC
TRBJ1-2 | . | TRBV7-2 | . | CASSLGGSGAF | TGTGCCAGCAGCTTAGGAGGGTCCGGTGCCTTC
TRBJ1-1 | . | TRBV29-1 | TRBD1 | CSVRGQGPNTEAFF | TGCAGCGTTAGGGGACAGGGCCCGAACACTGAAGCTTTCTTT
TRBJ2-3 | . | TRBV28 | TRBD2 | CASSRLTSGIAGTDTQYF | TGTGCCAGCAGTCGATTGACTAGCGGGATAGCAGGCACAGATACGCAGTATTTT
TRBJ2-7 | . | TRBV5-1 | TRBD1 | CASSQVGQGVVGQYF | TGCGCCAGCAGCCAAGTAGGACAGGGGGTAGTCGGGCAGTACTTC
TRBJ2-5 | many | TRBV20-1 | . | CSARVGGNPQETQYF | TGCAGTGCTAGAGTTGGCGGGAATCCTCAAGAGACCCAGTACTTC
TRBJ2-7 | many | TRBV29-1 | TRBD2 | CSVDTGTNYEQYF | TGCAGCGTTGACACCGGGACTAACTACGAGCAGTACTTC
TRBJ2-3 | many | TRBV7-3 | TRBD2 | CASSLRPSGMVYTDTQYF | TGTGCCAGCAGCTTAAGGCCTAGCGGGATGGTCTACACAGATACGCAGTATTTT
TRBJ1-3 | few | TRBV7-2 | . | CASSLYRNTIYF | TGTGCCAGCAGCTTATACAGAAACACCATATATTTT
TRBJ2-3 | few | TRBV5-1 | . | CASSPLLRTDTQYF | TGCGCCAGCAGCCCTCTCCTTCGAACGGATACGCAGTATTTT
TRBJ2-7 | . | TRBV6-2/TRBV6-3 | . | CASSPIQVNEQYF | TGTGCCAGCAGCCCCATTCAGGTTAACGAGCAGTACTTC
TRBJ2-7 | many | TRBV29-1 | . | CSVEIVNSYEQYF | TGCAGCGTTGAAATTGTCAACTCCTACGAGCAGTACTTC
TRBJ2-1 | . | TRBV7-8 | . | CASSLVPKNEQFF | TGTGCCAGCAGCTTAGTCCCAAAAAATGAGCAGTTCTTC
TRBJ2-1 | few | TRBV29-1 | . | CSVESVRAVQFF | TGCAGCGTTGAGTCGGTTAGAGCGGTCCAGTTCTTC
TRBJ2-1 | many | TRBV4-2 | . | CASSQGEGPGNEQFF | TGTGCCAGCAGCCAGGGCGAGGGCCCAGGCAATGAGCAGTTCTTC
TRBJ1-1 | many | TRBV5-6 | . | CASSLATARNTEAFF | TGTGCCAGCAGCTTGGCAACGGCTAGGAACACTGAAGCTTTCTTT
TRBJ1-2 | few | TRBV12-3/TRBV12-4 | . | CASSFRTGGYTF | TGTGCCAGCAGTTTCAGAACTGGGGGCTACACCTTC